These T cell receptor beta chains were read from a single sample in a study of T cells in Graves' hyperthyroidism and ophthalmopathy. TCRdb re-called the multiplex PCR reads with MiXCR, one entry per CDR3 protein. The sample includes approximately 480,000 distinct CDR3 sequences, more than 20% of them seen just once. The sample taken for sequencing was blood. These receptors came from a man between 18 and 29 years old with Graves' hyperthyroidism. Both conserved end residues are part of each CDR3. The D gene is left open where the match is weak. A row's size may be missing; if present it is once, few, many or a size class.

size,D,V,J,CDR3,DNA
many,TRBD1,TRBV2,TRBJ2-5,CASTKDRGFRDAQYF,TGTGCCAGCACTAAGGACAGGGGATTTAGGGACGCCCAGTACTTC
few,TRBD1,TRBV11-2,TRBJ1-1,CASQLGTGYDLNTEAFF,TGTGCCAGCCAACTCGGGACAGGGTACGATCTGAATACTGAAGCTTTCTTT
few,TRBD1,TRBV28,TRBJ1-1,CASSPRGTGVAMNTEAFF,TGTGCCAGCAGCCCACGGGGGACAGGGGTCGCCATGAACACTGAAGCTTTCTTT
-,TRBD1,TRBV19,TRBJ2-4,CASSPTGGNIQYF,TGTGCCAGTAGTCCAACAGGGGGGAACATTCAGTACTTC
-,-,TRBV19,TRBJ2-7,CASSMAASYEQYF,TGTGCCAGTAGTATGGCGGCCTCCTACGAGCAGTACTTC
many,-,TRBV20-1,TRBJ1-1,CSANHGQSAFF,TGCAGTGCTAACCACGGACAATCAGCTTTCTTT
many,-,TRBV6-1,TRBJ2-2,CASTGDRNTGELFF,TGTGCCAGCACGGGGGACCGGAACACCGGGGAGCTGTTTTTT
-,TRBD1,TRBV10-3,TRBJ1-1,CAISGAMARGRTEAFF,TGTGCCATCAGCGGTGCCATGGCCAGGGGGAGGACTGAAGCTTTCTTT
many,-,TRBV28,TRBJ1-2,CASTLTPGPNYGYTF,TGTGCCAGCACCTTGACTCCCGGGCCGAACTATGGCTACACCTTC
few,-,TRBV14,TRBJ2-7,CASSQGGATAEQYF,TGTGCCAGCAGCCAAGGGGGAGCGACTGCCGAGCAGTACTTC
-,TRBD2,TRBV12-3/TRBV12-4,TRBJ2-7,CASSKSRASGLIYEQYF,TGTGCCAGCAGTAAATCGAGAGCTAGCGGGTTAATCTACGAGCAGTACTTC
-,-,TRBV20-1,TRBJ1-2,CSARDRYSYGYTF,TGCAGTGCTAGAGACCGCTACAGCTATGGCTACACCTTC
-,-,TRBV9,TRBJ2-7,CASSVDPGYEQYF,TGTGCCAGCAGCGTAGACCCGGGCTACGAGCAGTACTTC
-,TRBD1,TRBV5-1,TRBJ2-7,CASSEGQGFVEQYF,TGCGCCAGCAGCGAGGGACAGGGGTTCGTCGAGCAGTACTTC
many,-,TRBV2,TRBJ2-4,CASSEENIQYF,TGTGCCAGCAGTGAGGAAAACATTCAGTACTTC
many,-,TRBV6-5,TRBJ2-7,CASSYQGGARYEQYF,TGTGCCAGCAGTTACCAGGGGGGGGCCAGATACGAGCAGTACTTC
few,-,TRBV3-1,TRBJ1-5,CASSQYPGGERDQPQHF,TGTGCCAGCAGCCAATATCCAGGAGGGGAGCGGGATCAGCCCCAGCATTTT
few,TRBD2,TRBV20-1,TRBJ2-5,CSGRSGGQETQYF,TGCAGTGGGCGAAGCGGGGGGCAAGAGACCCAGTACTTC
few,-,TRBV11-1,TRBJ2-3,CASSLIGGSKDTQYF,TGTGCCAGCAGCTTAATCGGGGGTTCTAAAGATACGCAGTATTTT